In its sample, the clone carrying this T cell receptor beta chain was seen many times. Antigen unknown. With 6 bases removed from V and 3 bases from J, the gap between germline ends came to 20 bases. This CDR3 has 16 residues. In germline, CDR1 is MDHEN, CDR2 SYDVKM. Time point given: patch test 3, about 24 weeks after DPC sensitization. As to treatment: therapeutic diphenylcyclopropenone sensitization with weekly scalp DPC. Total RNA was isolated from whole blood that had not been fractionated. TCRdb analysed the RACE reads with MiXCR anew, one entry per CDR3 protein. Of about 39,000 distinct CDR3 sequences listed, about 12% are singletons. This sample was included in a study of human T cells and chemical hapten exposure. Study findings and constraints: Donor immune responses may differ from healthy people's, since all donors had alopecia.

V and J are TRBV28 and TRBJ1-2; D is ambiguous. The receptor was derived from a woman aged 40 to 50 with alopecia areata. Some clones in this sample may be carry-over from other donors' samples. The sample was whole blood, taken in connection with sensitization to the hapten diphenylcyclopropenone (DPC). This CDR3 reads CASRTSDGPFDYGYTF. The CDR3 nucleotides read TGTGCCAGCAGAACCTCGGACGGACCATTCGACTATGGCTACACCTTC.